The 3 T cell receptor beta chains reported below all come from one sample, sequenced in a study of PD-1 blockade in classical Hodgkin lymphoma. The data were produced by immunoSEQ multiplex PCR, yet TCRdb's version contains in-frame clones alone and is incomplete. The sample lists around 15,000 clones; about four fifths were seen once. Time point specified: cycle 4 day 1 (C4D1), after less than seven weeks of nivolumab. After autologous stem cell transplantation all patients relapsed, and prior brentuximab vedotin exposure differed between cohorts. The specimen comprised peripheral blood mononuclear cells (PBMCs), sampled before the fourth cycle of nivolumab. These receptors were collected from a human donor with classical Hodgkin lymphoma.

J is TRBJ2-1 and V is TRBV6-5; either TRBD1 or TRBD2 may supply D (7 bases each). The CDR3 runs to 14 residues. CDR1 MNHEY and CDR2 SVGAGI come from the germline V gene. Deletions cut 8 bases from V and 6 bases from J, with 17 bases between. The CDR3 nucleotides are TGTGCCAGCTATCAGGGGGGGTCGAGCAATGAGCAGTTCTTC. Translating it yields CASYQGGSSNEQFF.

This rearrangement joins TRBV27 to TRBJ2-3; 9 bases align to TRBD2. V shed 4 bases and J 1 base; nucleotides not matched to a gene: 3. Germline values: CDR1 MNHEY, CDR2 SMNVEV (reference sequence). The CDR3 extends over 15 amino acids. CDR3 in amino acids: CASSSWTSGTDTQYF. In nucleotides, the CDR3 is TGTGCCAGCAGTTCCTGGACTAGCGGCACAGATACGCAGTATTTT.

The chain carries TRBV15 and TRBJ1-1; 7 positions agree with TRBD1. The CDR3 is 15 residues long. J was trimmed by 2 bases and V by 3 bases; bases with no gene match: 6. In germline, CDR1 is LNHNV, CDR2 YYDKDF (reference sequence). CDR3 loop: CATSRNRDSNTEAFF. The CDR3 bases are TGTGCCACCAGCAGGAACCGGGACAGTAACACTGAAGCTTTCTTT.